A selection of T cell receptor beta chains follows, all from one sample in a study of T cell repertoires in cytomegalovirus infection. Each CDR3 protein is one row after TCRdb ran MiXCR on the reads. The table shows 150,000 to 200,000 distinct CDR3 sequences, with 7.5% to 10% occurring only once. The material sequenced was PBMCs. The origin of the receptors is a human donor in good health (CMV status not recorded). Some clones in this sample may be carry-over from other donors' samples. Each CDR3 is given with its conserved first and last residue. Each record gives: clone size, D gene, V gene, J gene, CDR3 DNA, CDR3 protein. A D gene is named only where the DNA matches it firmly. Only some rows state a clone size, as once, few, many or a class for expanded clones.

abundance: -
d_gene: -
v_gene: TRBV9
j_gene: TRBJ1-4
CDR3nt: TGTGCCAGCAGCGACGTAGGGGAAAAACTGTTTTTT
CDR3aa: CASSDVGEKLFF

abundance: few
d_gene: -
v_gene: TRBV19
j_gene: TRBJ2-2
CDR3nt: TGTGCCAGTAGTCTCCCGCTTGGCCCAAACACCGGGGAGCTGTTTTTT
CDR3aa: CASSLPLGPNTGELFF

abundance: few
d_gene: TRBD1
v_gene: TRBV28
j_gene: TRBJ1-1
CDR3nt: TGTGCCAGCAGTCTGACAGGGGCACAGACTGAAGCTTTCTTT
CDR3aa: CASSLTGAQTEAFF

abundance: few
d_gene: -
v_gene: TRBV5-1
j_gene: TRBJ2-1
CDR3nt: TGCGCCAGCAGCTTCGCTAGCGTACATGAGCAGTTCTTC
CDR3aa: CASSFASVHEQFF

abundance: -
d_gene: -
v_gene: TRBV14
j_gene: TRBJ1-1
CDR3nt: TGTGCCAGCAGCCGGTTAGGGGGGAACACTGAAGCTTTCTTT
CDR3aa: CASSRLGGNTEAFF

abundance: many
d_gene: -
v_gene: TRBV7-8
j_gene: TRBJ1-5
CDR3nt: TGTGCCAGCAGTTCACAGGGACGGTATCAGCCCCAGCATTTT
CDR3aa: CASSSQGRYQPQHF

abundance: many
d_gene: TRBD1
v_gene: TRBV7-2
j_gene: TRBJ2-4
CDR3nt: TGTGCCAGCAGCTTAGTCAGGGGGCTAGCCAAAAACATTCAGTACTTC
CDR3aa: CASSLVRGLAKNIQYF

abundance: many
d_gene: -
v_gene: TRBV20-1
j_gene: TRBJ1-2
CDR3nt: TGCAGTGCCACCCTCGTGGGGAGCTATGGCTACACCTTC
CDR3aa: CSATLVGSYGYTF

abundance: many
d_gene: -
v_gene: TRBV4-2
j_gene: TRBJ2-7
CDR3nt: TGTGCCAGCAGCCAAGATGAGGGGGACGGCTCCTACGAGCAGTACTTC
CDR3aa: CASSQDEGDGSYEQYF

abundance: many
d_gene: TRBD1
v_gene: TRBV19
j_gene: TRBJ1-5
CDR3nt: TGTGCCAGTAGTATAGTGGGACAGGGATTCTGGCAGCCCCAGCATTTT
CDR3aa: CASSIVGQGFWQPQHF

abundance: many
d_gene: -
v_gene: TRBV24-1
j_gene: TRBJ2-5
CDR3nt: TGTGCCACCAGTGATGTCCGTATGAGACAGCAAGAGACCCAGTACTTC
CDR3aa: CATSDVRMRQQETQYF

abundance: -
d_gene: -
v_gene: TRBV7-2
j_gene: TRBJ2-3
CDR3nt: TGTGCCAGCCGTTACGGCGCAGATACGCAGTATTTT
CDR3aa: CASRYGADTQYF

abundance: -
d_gene: -
v_gene: TRBV7-2
j_gene: TRBJ1-5
CDR3nt: TGTGCCAGCAGCTACACAGGGCACCCGAATCAGCCCCAGCATTTT
CDR3aa: CASSYTGHPNQPQHF

abundance: -
d_gene: -
v_gene: TRBV27
j_gene: TRBJ2-7
CDR3nt: TGTGCCAGCAGTTTTCAGGACTCCTCCTACGAGCAGTACTTC
CDR3aa: CASSFQDSSYEQYF

abundance: many
d_gene: TRBD1
v_gene: TRBV11-2
j_gene: TRBJ1-6
CDR3nt: TGTGCCAGCAGCACCGACAGGGGCTCCTATAATTCACCCCTCCACTTT
CDR3aa: CASSTDRGSYNSPLHF

abundance: -
d_gene: -
v_gene: TRBV2
j_gene: TRBJ2-1
CDR3nt: TGTGCCAGCATTCTGACTAGGCGGCAGTTCTTC
CDR3aa: CASILTRRQFF

abundance: many
d_gene: -
v_gene: TRBV28
j_gene: TRBJ1-5
CDR3nt: TGTGCCAGCACCGAAACCAGGGGTCCCCAGCATTTT
CDR3aa: CASTETRGPQHF

abundance: many
d_gene: -
v_gene: TRBV7-2
j_gene: TRBJ1-2
CDR3nt: TGTGCCAGCAGCCCAAATGTTGTCGGGGGACGGCTCTATGGCTACACCTTC
CDR3aa: CASSPNVVGGRLYGYTF